This T cell receptor beta chain comes out of a study of blood T cell repertoires in COVID-19. Overall study: In each case, the material was cDNA or gDNA derived from T cells, B-cell-depleted T cells, or PBMCs.

CDR1 is LNHDA and CDR2 is SQIVND in the germline V gene (reference sequence). Trimming cost V 2 bases and J 4 bases, with 11 bases left between them. This CDR3 contains 14 residues. Only in-frame clones appear in the TCRdb table, and some are missing; sequencing was by immunoSEQ multiplex PCR. The sample consists of under 150,000 clones, approximately 83% of them appearing once. The sequence derives from a man aged 35 to 55 with active or convalescent COVID-19. The material sequenced was peripheral blood. V usage is TRBV19 and J usage is TRBJ2-5, with D possibly matching TRBD2 (6 bases). CDR3 protein: CASSIIGGGETQYF. CDR3 in DNA: TGTGCCAGTAGTATAATCGGGGGAGGAGAGACCCAGTACTTC.